Listed below are T cell receptor beta chains from one sample, sequenced in a study of T cells after yellow fever vaccination. MiXCR, run by TCRdb on the 5' RACE reads, gives a single entry per CDR3 protein. The table has 13,000 to 15,000 distinct CDR3 sequences, 7.3% seen once; the top ten hold 1.6%. The source material was PBMCs, either bulk or a sorted T-cell subset (CD4+, CD8+, memory, or dextramer-sorted; not recorded which), sampled on the day of the yellow fever booster vaccination. The source is a man between 18 and 35 years old who received the YFV17D yellow fever vaccine. The CDR3 runs from the conserved cysteine through the conserved F or W. D genes are given only for firm matches. Expanded clones are given a class, and other clones once, few, many or no size at all.

D gene,J gene,V gene,clone size,CDR3 DNA,CDR3 protein
TRBD1,TRBJ1-1,TRBV7-2,many,TGTGCCAGCAGCCACAGGGGACAGGGGGTTAAAGCTTTCTTT,CASSHRGQGVKAFF
NA,TRBJ2-7,TRBV6-5,NA,TGTGCCAGCAGTCCCGCGCTCGGGGCCTACGAGCAGTACTTC,CASSPALGAYEQYF
NA,TRBJ2-2,TRBV7-7,medium-sized,TGTGCTAGCAGCTACCGACCCAACACCGGGGAGCTGTTTTTT,CASSYRPNTGELFF
NA,TRBJ1-6,TRBV6-5,many,TGTGCCAATCTCACAGCGGGGCTCAATTCACCCCTCCACTTT,CANLTAGLNSPLHF
NA,TRBJ2-5,TRBV20-1,many,TGCAGTGCGGGGGCTAGTGGGGCCGAGACCCAGTACTTC,CSAGASGAETQYF
NA,TRBJ1-2,TRBV12-3/TRBV12-4,many,TGTGCCAGCAGTTTGAGGGACTATGGCTACACCTTC,CASSLRDYGYTF
NA,TRBJ1-2,TRBV3-1,many,TGTGCCAGCAGCCAAGATGCGAGTGGGGTAGGTGGCTACACCTTC,CASSQDASGVGGYTF
NA,TRBJ1-6,TRBV28,many,TGTGCCAGCAGGGGTAAAAAACAGGAGAATCGTTCACCCCTCCACTTT,CASRGKKQENRSPLHF
NA,TRBJ2-5,TRBV6-1,many,TGTGCCACGAGGAGCGTTGGTGGGCAGACGGTGGAGACCCAGTACTTC,CATRSVGGQTVETQYF
TRBD1,TRBJ1-4,TRBV15,medium-sized,TGTGCCACCAGCGGACAGGGTTGGGAAAAACTGTTTTTT,CATSGQGWEKLFF
NA,TRBJ1-5,TRBV24-1,many,TGTGCCACCAGTGATTGGAATCAGCCCCAGCATTTT,CATSDWNQPQHF
TRBD1,TRBJ1-4,TRBV25-1,many,TGTGCCAGCAGTGAGCGAACAGGGGTTGAAAAACTGTTTTTT,CASSERTGVEKLFF
TRBD1,TRBJ2-3,TRBV12-3/TRBV12-4,medium-sized,TGTGCCAGCAGTCTCGATCGACAGGGGAGCACAGATACGCAGTATTTT,CASSLDRQGSTDTQYF
TRBD1,TRBJ2-3,TRBV28,many,TGTGCCAGCAGTTTAGCAGGGGGACCTTATAATACGCAGTATTTT,CASSLAGGPYNTQYF
NA,TRBJ1-3,TRBV6-6,many,TGTGCCAGCAGTTACTCAGGGGGCTCTGGAAACACCATATATTTT,CASSYSGGSGNTIYF
NA,TRBJ2-3,TRBV18,NA,TGTGCCTGCTCTTGGGACACTAATACGCAGTATTTT,CACSWDTNTQYF
NA,TRBJ2-5,TRBV12-3/TRBV12-4,many,TGTGCCAGCAGTTTAGGGGGGGCGGGGACCCAGTACTTC,CASSLGGAGTQYF
TRBD1,TRBJ1-5,TRBV27,many,TGTGCCAGCAGTTCCCAGGGGGCAGGGAGCAATCAGCCCCAGCATTTT,CASSSQGAGSNQPQHF
NA,TRBJ2-2,TRBV10-2,many,TGCGCCAGCAGTGTGTTCCGGGGAAGCACCGGGGAGCTGTTTTTT,CASSVFRGSTGELFF
NA,TRBJ1-2,TRBV12-3/TRBV12-4,many,TGTGCCAGCAGTTCTAACGTCTTGGGGGGCATTTGCACCTTC,CASSSNVLGGICTF
NA,TRBJ2-3,TRBV5-1,NA,TGCGCCAGCAGCTTGGTTGGGACTGTCACAGATACGCAGTATTTT,CASSLVGTVTDTQYF
NA,TRBJ1-1,TRBV12-3/TRBV12-4,many,TGTGCCACCACTGGGCAGAACACTGAAGCTTTCTTT,CATTGQNTEAFF
TRBD2,TRBJ2-5,TRBV15,many,TGTGCCACCAGCAGGCTCCGGGCGGGGGGCCGCCAAGAGACCCAGTACTTC,CATSRLRAGGRQETQYF
TRBD1,TRBJ1-2,TRBV5-1,medium-sized,TGCGCCAGCAGCAAAGGGACAGATGTGGTCTATGGCTACACCTTC,CASSKGTDVVYGYTF
NA,TRBJ2-7,TRBV5-1,many,TGCGCCAGCAGCTTGGCCTCTACAAACCCCTACGAGCAGTACTTC,CASSLASTNPYEQYF
NA,TRBJ2-7,TRBV3-2,many,TGTGCCAGCAGCCAAGATTCTGGTATCATCGACAGGTGTTCTCCTACGTCCTACGAGCAGTACTTC,CASSQDSGIIDRCSPTSYEQYF
NA,TRBJ2-1,TRBV7-2,many,TGTGCCAGCAGCTCCAACTCCTACAATGAGCAGTTCTTC,CASSSNSYNEQFF
NA,TRBJ1-1,TRBV12-3/TRBV12-4,many,TGTGCCAGCAGTTTTACGGTGAACACTGAAGCTTTCTTT,CASSFTVNTEAFF
NA,TRBJ2-1,TRBV6-2/TRBV6-3,NA,TGTGCCAGCAGCCCCGGTAAGGGCGGGGATTACAATGAGCAGTTCTTC,CASSPGKGGDYNEQFF
TRBD1,TRBJ2-2,TRBV5-5,many,TGTGCCAGCAGCTTGGTGACAGGGGCGAACACCGGGGAGCTGTTTTTT,CASSLVTGANTGELFF
NA,TRBJ2-3,TRBV5-1,many,TGCGCCAGCAGCTTAAGGACAGATAGCACAGATACGCAGTATTTT,CASSLRTDSTDTQYF